The source of this T cell receptor (beta chain) is a study of OX40 agonist ivuxolimab in advanced cancers. About the study: At roughly 83% male, the cohort had a mean age of 60 years, ranging from about 23 to 79.

At cycle 4 day 1, cycle 7 day 1, and baseline, blood was sampled. V was clipped by 7 bases and J by 7 bases; unmatched bases: 18. Germline CDR1 is SEHNR and CDR2 is FQNEAQ (reference sequence). The CDR3 is 16 residues long. Only in-frame clones appear in the TCRdb table, and some are missing; sequencing was by immunoSEQ multiplex PCR. The sample holds more than 85,000 clones; around 90% are singletons and the top ten take approximately 0.29%. The receptor was derived from an adult with an advanced solid tumor such as melanoma, head and neck, liver or kidney cancer. The sample was CD4+ or CD8+ T cells sorted from blood, taken in a trial of the OX40 agonist ivuxolimab. The chain employs TRBV7-9 and TRBJ1-1, with 7 bases identical to TRBD1. CDR3 sequence (DNA): TGTGCCAGCAAAGGGACGGTGACAGGGCGTTTGAATGAAGCTTTCTTT. Translation gives CASKGTVTGRLNEAFF.